This T cell receptor (beta chain) is from a study of cytotoxic CD8 clonotypes in ibrutinib-treated CLL (dated by TCRdb to about 2021). Notes on the research overall: The cohort had some eleven relapsed/refractory and 15 treatment-naive patients; 17 to 18 were IGHV unmutated. Samples at response were collected after a median of approximately twelve months of treatment, with a range of about 6 to 36 months. On average, each sample yielded around 230,000 productive templates and 94,082 productive rearrangements. All remission and progressive disease samples were collected while patients were still receiving ibrutinib. Partial responses were observed in about 24 patients and complete responses in 2; after a median follow-up of 68 months, remission was maintained in 15 or so patients and progression was observed in 12. Cryopreserved peripheral blood mononuclear cells were collected at three points: before therapy, at response, and at either sustained remission or disease progression. Longitudinal samples were obtainable from about 30% of the roughly 86 participants in the trial. The research as a whole found: Sustained-remission and progressing patients did not have matched sampling times, and lymph node repertoires were not examined. At ibrutinib response clonality went up, during sustained remission it held steady, and at progression it dropped back toward baseline. Public clonotypes were rare and either contracted or stayed stable during treatment, and the rise in clonality at ibrutinib response reflected the expansion of private clonotypes. Baseline clonality was found to be higher than that of age-matched healthy donors and was strongly correlated with circulating CD8+ T-cell counts.

Each clonotype received, on average, 10x coverage in deep resolution sequencing performed on a MiSeq, where the target depth lay between 1 in 1 million and 1 in 200,000 T cells. The immunoSEQ hsTCRB Kit was used to generate the TCR beta libraries. Concerning the study's data processing: The data were analyzed with ImmunoSEQ Analyzer and ImmunoSEQ Data Assistant, and V, D and J gene assignments followed IMGT definitions. Clonality, with values ranging from 0 to 1, was calculated as one minus the normalized Shannon entropy of productive rearrangement frequencies. Only overrepresented clonotypes making up at least 0.05% of each patient's repertoire were included in the public clonotype analysis. Approximately 13 age-matched healthy donor repertoires from immuneACCESS served as clonality controls. TCRdb mirrors the immuneACCESS table, restricted to in-frame sequences. Some clones are absent from its copies; in checked studies, under half trace to an unresolved V gene, and the reason for the others is unknown. V, J and clone size derive from that table, while D and trimming were established from the DNA sequence. The sample contains around 330,000 clones, around 66% of them found a single time. About 6.7% of the sample comes from the top ten.

About this clone itself: Its target antigen remains unknown. There are no base qualities to consult, and no much larger clone falls within one base.

For TCR beta library preparation, approximately 2 micrograms of genomic DNA were extracted from the cryopreserved PBMCs. Longitudinal blood samples from CLL patients on ibrutinib monotherapy were analyzed using high-throughput TCR beta sequencing. Patients were enrolled in a phase 2 open-label single-center ibrutinib monotherapy trial. Measured from the cysteine to the phenylalanine, the CDR3 is 16 residues long. Only the CDR3 DNA stays, 48 bases, in frame from base 1. According to the germline V gene, CDR1 reads SNHLY and CDR2 reads FYNNEI. Unmatched junction bases come to 8, with V trimmed by 6 bases and J by 6 bases.

The chain couples TRBV2 to TRBJ2-5; TRBD2 agrees with 15 junctional bases. Sequencing used PBMCs, obtained after 36 months of ibrutinib treatment. The sequence was collected from a human donor with chronic lymphocytic leukemia. The CDR3 protein: CASSEGLAGGRQTQYF. The nucleotide sequence reads as follows: TGTGCCAGCAGCGAGGGACTAGCGGGGGGTAGACAGACCCAGTACTTC.